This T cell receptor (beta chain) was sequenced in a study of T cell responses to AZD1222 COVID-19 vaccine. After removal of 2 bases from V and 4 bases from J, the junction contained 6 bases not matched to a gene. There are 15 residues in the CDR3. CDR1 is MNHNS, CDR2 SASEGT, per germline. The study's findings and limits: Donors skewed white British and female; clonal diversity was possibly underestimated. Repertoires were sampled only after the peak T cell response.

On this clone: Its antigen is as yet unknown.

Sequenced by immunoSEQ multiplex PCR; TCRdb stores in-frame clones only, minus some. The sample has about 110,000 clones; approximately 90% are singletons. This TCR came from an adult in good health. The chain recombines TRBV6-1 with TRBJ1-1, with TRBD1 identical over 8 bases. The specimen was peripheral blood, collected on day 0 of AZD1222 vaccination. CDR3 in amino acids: CASSERTGLGTEAFF. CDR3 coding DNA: TGTGCCAGCAGTGAACGGACAGGGTTGGGCACTGAAGCTTTCTTT.